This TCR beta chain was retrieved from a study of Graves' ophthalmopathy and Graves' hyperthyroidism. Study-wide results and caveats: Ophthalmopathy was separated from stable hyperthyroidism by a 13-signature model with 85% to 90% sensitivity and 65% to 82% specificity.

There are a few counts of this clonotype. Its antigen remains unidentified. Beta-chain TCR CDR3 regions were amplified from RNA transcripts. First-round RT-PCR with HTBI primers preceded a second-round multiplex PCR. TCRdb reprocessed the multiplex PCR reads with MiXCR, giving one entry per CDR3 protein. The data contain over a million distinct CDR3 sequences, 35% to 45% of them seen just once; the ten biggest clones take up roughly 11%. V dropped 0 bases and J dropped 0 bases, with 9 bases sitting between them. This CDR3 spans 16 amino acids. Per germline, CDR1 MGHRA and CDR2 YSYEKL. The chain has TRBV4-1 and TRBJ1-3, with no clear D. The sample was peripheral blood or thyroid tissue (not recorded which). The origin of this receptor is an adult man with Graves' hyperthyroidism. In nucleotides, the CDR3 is TGCGCCAGCAGCCAAGATCCCCGGAACTCTGGAAACACCATATATTTT. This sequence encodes CASSQDPRNSGNTIYF.